This entry lists 28 T cell receptor beta chains sequenced from one sample in a study of blood T cells in healthy people across ages. For the second PCR, which ran for about 7 to 12 cycles, a sample-barcoded 5' primer and a J-beta primer mix were used. TCRdb itself ran the 5' RACE reads through MiXCR, one entry per CDR3 protein. The sample includes around 700,000 distinct CDR3 sequences, roughly 25% seen only once; the top ten take 9.4%. This sample was also put to use in a study of T cells of mothers and their children.

The sample consisted of blood. These TCRs come from a boy younger than 18 in good health.

Written as DNA, the CDR3 is TGTGCCAGCAGCTTTTCCGGAGGGGTGGGGGGAGTGAATGAGCAGTTCTTC. This encodes CASSFSGGVGGVNEQFF. The chain combines TRBV13 with TRBJ2-5; possible D gene TRBD2, 6 bases. The better agreement between TRBJ2-1 and the DNA end casts doubt on the J call. Germline V gene lookup returns CDR1 PRHDT and CDR2 FYEKMQ (reference sequence). The CDR3 sequence is 17 residues long.

This clonotype was detected a few times. The chain couples TRBV7-3 to TRBJ2-1, with 11 positions matching TRBD2. V was clipped by 4 bases and J by 8 bases; unmatched bases: 10. Germline lookup yields CDR1 SGHTA and CDR2 FQGTGA. This CDR3 region has 16 residues. The CDR3 DNA follows: TGTGCCAGCAGCTCCCCGGGTAGCGGGGGGGCGGATGAGCAGTTCTTC. It is translated as CASSSPGSGGADEQFF.

The chain has TRBV7-9 and TRBJ2-5; maybe TRBD2 (6 bases). The germline CDR1 and CDR2 sequences are SEHNR and FQNEAQ (reference sequence). This CDR3 contains 16 residues. The V and J ends lost 5 bases and 2 bases respectively, with 18 bases between them. The CDR3 DNA reads TGTGCCAGCAGCCCCTGGGTTAGCGGAGTTCAAGAGACCCAGTACTTC. This codes for CASSPWVSGVQETQYF.

The rearrangement joins TRBV28 to TRBJ2-2, with D uncertain. CDR3 length: 15 residues. The ends were cut back, 8 bases at V and 0 bases at J, with 13 bases in the middle. The germline gives CDR1 MDHEN, CDR2 SYDVKM. This CDR3 reads CASCWRRTNTGELFF. CDR3 DNA sequence: TGTGCCAGCTGCTGGCGGCGGACGAACACCGGGGAGCTGTTTTTT. Based on the CDR3 plus reference TRBV28 and TRBJ2-2, the full variable domain is DVKVTQSSRYLVKRTGEKVFLECVQDMDHENMFWYRQDPGLGLRLIYFSYDVKMKEKGDIPEGYSVSREKKERFSLILESASTNQTSMYLCASCWRRTNTGELFFGEGSRLTVL.

This chain joins TRBV18 and TRBJ2-7; 10 bases match TRBD2. The last part of the DNA fits TRBJ2-5 better; the J call may be wrong. Germline CDR1 and CDR2: KGHSH and LQKENI. The CDR3 length is 17 residues. CDR3 sequence reads: CASSPLPGLAYQETQYF. CDR3 DNA: TGTGCCAGCTCACCTTTGCCGGGACTAGCGTACCAAGAGACCCAGTACTTC.

Remarks on this clonotype: This CDR3 is missing its conserved last phenylalanine or tryptophan, likely due to a read error. The chain carries TRBV5-5 and TRBJ2-3; the D is unclear. The CDR3 loop spans 15 amino acids. CDR1 and CDR2 (germline): SGHKS, YYEKEE (reference sequence). Trimming shortened V by 0 bases and J by 2 bases, and 10 bases separated the two germline ends. CDR3: CASSLGLTNTDTQYI. DNA of the CDR3: TGTGCCAGCAGCTTGGGTCTAACCAACACAGATACGCAGTATATT.

The chain combines TRBV21-1 with TRBJ2-4; the DNA was not used to check the table's D call, TRBD2. TRBV21-1 is a documented pseudogene. The CDR3 loop spans 16 amino acids. This CDR3 reads CASSNRGPRAKNIQYF. Here the CDR3 DNA reads TGTGCCAGCAGCAATAGAGGACCCAGAGCCAAAAACATTCAGTACTTC.

This chain joins TRBV7-9 and TRBJ2-5, with D perhaps matching TRBD2 (7 bases). This CDR3 has 16 amino acids. Trimming cost V 2 bases and J 4 bases, with 17 bases left between them. Germline V gene data show CDR1 as SEHNR and CDR2 as FQNEAQ (reference sequence). The CDR3 DNA follows: TGTGCCAGCAGCTTACGCCTTCCAGGGGAGGGAGAGACCCAGTACTTC. Translating it yields CASSLRLPGEGETQYF.

This clonotype came up a few times. The V gene is TRBV19, the J gene TRBJ1-2; D remains ambiguous. V lost 3 bases, J lost 5 bases, and 13 bases lay in between. The CDR3 runs to 14 residues. CDR1 is LNHDA and CDR2 is SQIVND in the germline V gene (reference sequence). The CDR3 coding sequence is TGTGCCAGTAGTATTTTTTCGGAATCGTATGGCTACACCTTC. Its protein product is CASSIFSESYGYTF. The full variable domain, with the rest looked up from reference TRBV19 and TRBJ1-2, is DGGITQSPKYLFRKEGQNVTLSCEQNLNHDAMYWYRQDPGQGLRLIYYSQIVNDFQKGDIAEGYSVSREKKESFPLTVTSAQKNPTAFYLCASSIFSESYGYTFGSGTRLTVV.

This clonotype was picked up a small number of times. The chain recombines TRBV29-1 with TRBJ2-1, with 8 positions matching TRBD2. The length of the CDR3 is 15 residues. CDR1 SQVTM and CDR2 ANQGSEA come from the germline V gene. Germline trimming cut 4 bases from V and 8 bases from J; bases unmatched to any gene: 13. The CDR3 spells CSVVSQRESLYEQFF. The CDR3 bases are TGCAGCGTTGTGTCACAGCGGGAGTCTCTCTATGAGCAGTTCTTC.

The chain employs TRBV27 and TRBJ2-1, with D perhaps TRBD1 (6 bases). This CDR3 is 14 amino acids long. Germline V gives CDR1 MNHEY, CDR2 SMNVEV (reference sequence). V lost 5 bases and J 5 bases, leaving 13 bases between the germline ends. This CDR3 reads CASSDTNRDNEQFF. The DNA for the CDR3 is TGTGCCAGCAGTGACACGAACAGGGACAATGAGCAGTTCTTC.

The rearrangement uses TRBV28 and TRBJ2-2; 9 positions agree with TRBD1. V gave up 5 bases and J gave up 7 bases; unmatched junction bases: 8. The germline CDR1 and CDR2 sequences are MDHEN and SYDVKM. The CDR3 sequence is 15 residues long. CDR3 loop: CASSLRDRAFGELFF. In DNA, the CDR3 is TGTGCCAGCAGTCTAAGGGACAGGGCCTTCGGGGAGCTGTTTTTT.

This clonotype was counted a few times. CDR3 in amino acids: CSARGSGGEQYF. The CDR3 bases are TGCAGTGCTAGAGGGTCCGGGGGCGAGCAGTACTTC. This chain uses TRBV20-1 with TRBJ2-7; a possible D gene is TRBD2 (6 bases). This CDR3 spans 12 amino acids. Germline CDR1 reads DFQATT; CDR2 reads SNEGSKA (reference sequence). Between the trimmed V and J ends, which lost 1 base and 6 bases, there was a span of 10 bases.

This clonotype was seen only a few times. The J gene is TRBJ1-1, the V gene TRBV29-1; D remains unclear. Deletions cut 4 bases from V and 9 bases from J, with 12 bases between. This CDR3 spans 11 amino acids. Germline V gene lookup returns CDR1 SQVTM and CDR2 ANQGSEA. In DNA form, the CDR3 reads TGCAGCGTTGTTGGGTACGGGCAAGCTTTCTTT. It translates to CSVVGYGQAFF.

V and J are TRBV4-1 and TRBJ2-3, with a weak D call TRBD2 (5 bases). Trimming removed 0 bases at V and 5 bases at J, with 18 bases between. The CDR3 has 17 residues. The V gene's germline CDR1 is MGHRA and CDR2 YSYEKL. The CDR3 here is CASSQDWSSSVGDTQYF. For the CDR3, the DNA is TGCGCCAGCAGCCAAGATTGGTCTAGCAGCGTGGGAGATACGCAGTATTTT.

The sample holds a few counts of this clonotype. The gene calls are TRBV3-1 and TRBJ2-7; unclear D gene. CDR3 length equals 15 residues. CDR1 is LGHDT, CDR2 YNNKEL, per germline (reference sequence). Trimming cost V 4 bases and J 7 bases, with 20 bases left between them. The DNA of the CDR3 is TGTGCCAGCAGCCCCCGTCTAGGCTCTGAGGTGGAGCAGTACTTC. Amino acids: CASSPRLGSEVEQYF.

The V and J genes are TRBV13 and TRBJ2-5; 8 nucleotides line up with TRBD2. The end of the DNA aligns better with TRBJ2-1, so the J call may be wrong. Germline V gene sequence: CDR1 PRHDT, CDR2 FYEKMQ (reference sequence). The CDR3 loop spans 15 amino acids. In DNA, the CDR3 is TGTGCCAGCAGGACGGAATTAGCGGGGAACAATGAGCAGTTCTTC. Translating it yields CASRTELAGNNEQFF.

The chain uses TRBV29-1 and TRBJ1-2, with 9 bases fitting TRBD1. V gave up 6 bases and J gave up 8 bases; unmatched junction bases: 16. Germline V lookup: CDR1 SQVTM, CDR2 ANQGSEA. The CDR3 length is 15 residues. The CDR3 coding sequence is TGCAGCGTCCTCCAACACAACAGGGGGCGGGGAGGCTACACCTTC. Its protein is CSVLQHNRGRGGYTF.

The sample holds a few counts of this clonotype. The gene calls are TRBV29-1 and TRBJ1-2, with no clear D. CDR3 length: 13 residues. The V and J ends lost 4 bases and 0 bases respectively, with 9 bases between them. Germline V CDR1 and CDR2: SQVTM, ANQGSEA. The CDR3 sequence: CSVAPAANYGYTF. The CDR3 DNA follows: TGCAGCGTTGCCCCAGCCGCTAACTATGGCTACACCTTC.

This clonotype was counted only a few times. The CDR3 reads CSALGSLIRDTEAFF. As DNA, the CDR3 is TGCAGTGCCCTCGGGAGCCTTATTAGGGACACTGAAGCTTTCTTT. The V gene is TRBV20-1, the J gene TRBJ1-1; D unclear. CDR3 length equals 15 residues. Per the germline V gene, CDR1 is DFQATT and CDR2 is SNEGSKA (reference sequence). Trimming shortened V by 6 bases and J by 3 bases, and 20 bases separated the two germline ends.

This clonotype appeared a few times. The V call is TRBV5-1, the J call TRBJ2-5; the D gene could be TRBD1 or TRBD2 (5 bases each). The J call may be wrong; the DNA end is better matched by TRBJ2-1. The CDR3 consists of 15 residues. CDR1 SGHRS and CDR2 YFSETQ come from the germline V gene. The CDR3: CASSLDGAGLNEQFF. CDR3 DNA sequence: TGCGCCAGCAGCTTGGATGGGGCGGGCCTCAATGAGCAGTTCTTC.

This chain links TRBV2 with TRBJ1-2; D is possibly TRBD1 (5 bases). CDR3 length: 13 residues. V gave up 4 bases and J gave up 6 bases, with 12 bases separating them. Germline V gene data show CDR1 as SNHLY and CDR2 as FYNNEI. The CDR3, as DNA: TGTGCCAGCAGTGTGAGGCAGGGCGATGGCTACACCTTC. Encoded protein: CASSVRQGDGYTF.

The chain carries TRBV5-5 and TRBJ1-5; D gene unclear. The CDR3 is 14 amino acids. Germline CDR1 SGHKS, CDR2 YYEKEE (reference sequence). Trimming took off 4 bases at V and 9 bases at J, with 17 bases between the two ends. CDR3 sequence (DNA): TGTGCCAGCAGCATCCACAGTCAAGGTCGGCCCCAGCATTTT. This codes for CASSIHSQGRPQHF.

The chain carries TRBV20-1 and TRBJ2-5; D is undetermined. Germline loops: CDR1 DFQATT, CDR2 SNEGSKA (reference sequence). V lost 3 bases, J lost 11 bases, and 19 bases lay in between. The CDR3 is 13 amino acids. Written as DNA, the CDR3 is TGCAGTGCTAGGGAGACACCCCCGGCTGAGCAGTACTTC. Its translation is CSARETPPAEQYF.

This clonotype appeared a few times. The J gene is TRBJ2-7, the V gene TRBV6-6; TRBD1 might be the D (5 bases). Germline CDR1 reads MNHNY; CDR2 reads SVGAGI (reference sequence). Trimming removed 7 bases from V and 0 bases from J, with 13 bases in between. The CDR3 sequence is 14 residues long. The CDR3 DNA is TGTGCCAGCATGGACAAATTATACTCCTACGAGCAGTACTTC. It yields the protein CASMDKLYSYEQYF.

This clonotype was recorded many times. The chain recombines TRBV28 with TRBJ1-1; 7 bases map to TRBD1. The germline V gene encodes CDR1 MDHEN and CDR2 SYDVKM. The V segment lost 3 bases and the J segment 2 bases; nucleotides outside the gene matches: 6. This CDR3 comprises 15 residues. The CDR3 region has the DNA TGTGCCAGCAGTTTGCTTCAGGGGGGTAACACTGAAGCTTTCTTT. Translating gives CASSLLQGGNTEAFF.

This clonotype was counted between two and nine times. The V and J genes are TRBV7-9 and TRBJ2-5; D is unclear. V lost 1 base, J lost 1 base, and 7 bases lay in between. The CDR3 contains 14 residues. Germline assignment: CDR1 SEHNR and CDR2 FQNEAQ (reference sequence). The DNA of the CDR3 is TGTGCCAGCAGCTTAGTACAGCTCCAAGAGACCCAGTACTTC. Protein product: CASSLVQLQETQYF.

The V gene is TRBV27, the J gene TRBJ1-5; unclear D gene. The CDR3 has 14 residues. CDR1 MNHEY and CDR2 SMNVEV come from the germline V gene (reference sequence). Deletions cut 4 bases from V and 5 bases from J, with 12 bases between. The CDR3 loop is CASSSRQLDQPQHF. DNA for the CDR3: TGTGCCAGCAGTTCCCGCCAACTGGATCAGCCCCAGCATTTT.